This T cell receptor beta chain was identified during a study of cytotoxic CD8 clonotypes in ibrutinib-treated CLL. Overall study results and limits: An increase in clonality occurred at ibrutinib response, followed by a return toward baseline at progression.

The repertoire was sequenced with immunoSEQ multiplex PCR; TCRdb's copy has only in-frame clones and lacks some. The sample carries around 150,000 clones, around nine tenths recorded once. Of note for this clone: Its antigen is not known.

The ends lost 0 bases at V and 2 bases at J; junction bases unmatched: 11. Germline lookup yields CDR1 SQVTM and CDR2 ANQGSEA. The CDR3 is 17 residues long. The rearrangement joins TRBV29-1 to TRBJ1-2; 8 nucleotides align to TRBD1. The input for sequencing was PBMCs, taken at disease progression, from a patient treated with ibrutinib. This receptor was obtained from a human donor with chronic lymphocytic leukemia. Here the CDR3 reads CSVEDLPGQGVNYGYTF. The DNA of the CDR3 is TGCAGCGTTGAAGATCTTCCCGGACAGGGTGTAAACTATGGCTACACCTTC.